The text below deals with one T cell receptor (beta chain). This clone qualifies as medium-sized (0.01 to 0.1%). The specificity of this receptor is unknown. No base quality values were provided; no much bigger clone lies one nucleotide off. The immunoSEQ Assay was used to immunosequence TCRbeta CDR3 regions from genomic DNA. Genomic DNA was amplified by bias-controlled multiplex PCR before high-throughput sequencing. The authors processed their data as follows. To quantify the absolute abundance of each unique TCRbeta CDR3 region, the sequences were collapsed and filtered. Clonality, defined as 1 minus Pielou's evenness, was calculated using only productive rearrangements. Tumor T-cell fraction was computed by normalizing TCRbeta template counts to usable DNA, estimated from several housekeeping genes. A previously published method was used to identify clones with significantly greater frequencies in on-treatment samples than in baseline samples. TCRdb took this table from immuneACCESS and kept in-frame rearrangements with V and J called. Such tables lack part of the clones; where checked against another copy, unresolved V genes explain under half of the gap, and the rest is unexplained. Clone size and the V and J calls come from that table; the DNA yielded D and trimming. The sample table contains some 5,100 clones; only one count was recorded for approximately 25% of them. The ten top clones hold about 20% of the sample.

The sample's treatment or condition, from its label and the paper: randomized to nivolumab then ipilimumab (arm A) or the reverse (arm B). Prior DNA-damaging chemotherapy had not been received by any trial patient. CheckMate 064, a randomized, open-label phase II trial of sequential checkpoint blockade, was the source of the samples, all of which came from patients with melanoma. Tumor TCR sequencing used genomic DNA from formalin-fixed paraffin-embedded (FFPE) tissue samples. The junction shows trimming of 5 bases on V and 5 bases on J, plus 21 bases between the germline ends. Sequences MNHGY (CDR1) and SAAAGT (CDR2) are obtained from the germline V gene. The CDR3 sequence holds 17 residues, the cysteine and phenylalanine included. The entry retains the CDR3 DNA only, 51 bases that are in frame from base 1. The data belong to a study of sequential checkpoint blockade in melanoma (dated 2019 in TCRdb). About the study as a whole: Using 1:1 randomization, the trial assigned patients either to first-line nivolumab followed by ipilimumab (arm A) or to ipilimumab followed by nivolumab (arm B). Matched tumor biopsies were taken from roughly 22 patients before treatment and at week 13, after single-agent nivolumab (arm A) or ipilimumab (arm B). DNA from roughly 90 melanoma tumor samples collected before treatment underwent TCRbeta immunosequencing. Maintenance nivolumab came after both trial sequences. The same lesion was the source of roughly four fifths of the matched pre- and post-treatment tumor biopsy pairs. Points the paper makes about the study in general: Larger, independent patient cohorts are needed to validate the response-prediction model that combines TCR metrics and mutation burden. Clinical benefit was about 30 times more likely to be achieved by patients whose tumor T-cell fraction and clonality increased by week 13. Small sample sizes and reduced statistical power limited the analyses of tumor T-cell fraction within each arm. In the nivolumab-first arm (arm A), pretreatment tumor TIL clonality was associated with response (P = .04). Tumor T-cell fraction and clonality were found to correlate with PD-L1 staining and CD8+ T-cell counts but not with mutational load.

The receptor chain draws on TRBV6-8 and TRBJ2-2; the D gene lacks a confident call. This clonotype originated in a human donor with melanoma. The sample consisted of tumor tissue (inferred from file names), taken from a patient given nivolumab and ipilimumab in sequence. In nucleotides, the sequence is TGTGCCAGCAGTCTACACAACGGTCTTCGTTCGACCGGGGAGCTGTTTTTT. It translates as CASSLHNGLRSTGELFF.